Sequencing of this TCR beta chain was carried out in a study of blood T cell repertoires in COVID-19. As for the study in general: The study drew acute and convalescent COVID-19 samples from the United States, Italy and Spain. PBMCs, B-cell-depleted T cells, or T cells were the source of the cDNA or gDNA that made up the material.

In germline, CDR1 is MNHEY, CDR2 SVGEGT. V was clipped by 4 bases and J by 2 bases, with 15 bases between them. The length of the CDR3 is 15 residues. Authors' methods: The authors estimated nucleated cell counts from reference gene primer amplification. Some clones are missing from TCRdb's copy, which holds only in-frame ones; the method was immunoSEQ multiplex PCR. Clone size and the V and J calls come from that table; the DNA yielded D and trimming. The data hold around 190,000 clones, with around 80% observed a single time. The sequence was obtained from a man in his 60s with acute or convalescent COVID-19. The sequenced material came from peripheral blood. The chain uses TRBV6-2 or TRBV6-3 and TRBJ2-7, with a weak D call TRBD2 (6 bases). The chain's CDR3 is CASSSPQRATYEQYF. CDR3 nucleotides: TGTGCCAGCAGTTCCCCCCAGCGGGCCACCTACGAGCAGTACTTC.